This T cell receptor (beta chain) was observed in a study of human T cells and chemical hapten exposure. Study-level points and caveats: Among expanded TCRs, significantly more large CDR3 similarity clusters formed than among controls.

In its sample, this clonotype was seen many times. Its antigen is not identified. Original analysis: Samples had a median of about 96,000 TCRs, ranging 23,224 to 690,600. TCRdb re-analysed the RACE reads in MiXCR, keeping a single row per CDR3 protein. For this entry, the V and J calls and clone size follow TCRdb and not the study's own pipeline. The sample lists tens of thousands of distinct CDR3 sequences; 9.4% were seen once. V lost 2 bases and J 7 bases, leaving 6 bases between the germline ends. Germline CDR1 is SGHVS and CDR2 is FNYEAQ. CDR3 size: 12 residues. Time point defined: pre-sensitization, week 0. Noted treatment: therapeutic diphenylcyclopropenone sensitization with weekly scalp DPC.

The gene calls are TRBV7-6 and TRBJ2-1; D call uncertain. The source material was whole blood, sampled in connection with sensitization to the hapten diphenylcyclopropenone (DPC). The sequence derives from a woman aged 40 to 50 with alopecia areata. Some clones in this sample may be carry-over from other donors' samples. The CDR3 spells CASSLRWNEQFF. CDR3 nucleotide sequence: TGTGCCAGCAGCTTACGCTGGAATGAGCAGTTCTTC.